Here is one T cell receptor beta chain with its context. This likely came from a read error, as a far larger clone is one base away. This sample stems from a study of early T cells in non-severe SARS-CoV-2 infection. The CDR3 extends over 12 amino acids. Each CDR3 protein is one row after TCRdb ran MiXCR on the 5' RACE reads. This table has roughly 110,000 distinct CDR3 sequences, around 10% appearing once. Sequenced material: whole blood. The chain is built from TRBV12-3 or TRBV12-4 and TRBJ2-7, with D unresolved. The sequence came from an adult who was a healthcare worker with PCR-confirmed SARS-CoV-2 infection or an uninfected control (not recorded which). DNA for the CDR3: TGTACCAGCAGTTTAGGGTCCTACGAGCAGTACTTC. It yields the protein CTSSLGSYEQYF.